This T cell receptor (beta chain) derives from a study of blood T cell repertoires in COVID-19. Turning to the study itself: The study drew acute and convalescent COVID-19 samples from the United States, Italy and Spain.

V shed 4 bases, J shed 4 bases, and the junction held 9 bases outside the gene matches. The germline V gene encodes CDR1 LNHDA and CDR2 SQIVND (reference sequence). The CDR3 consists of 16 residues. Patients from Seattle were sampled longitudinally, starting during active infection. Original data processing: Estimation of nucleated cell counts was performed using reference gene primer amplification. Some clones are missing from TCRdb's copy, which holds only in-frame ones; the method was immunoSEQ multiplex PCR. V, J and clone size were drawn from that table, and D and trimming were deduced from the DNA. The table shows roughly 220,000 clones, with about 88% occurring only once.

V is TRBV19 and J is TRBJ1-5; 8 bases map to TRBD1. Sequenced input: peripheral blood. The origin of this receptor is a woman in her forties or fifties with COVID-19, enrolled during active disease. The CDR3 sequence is CASSTGLGQVNQPQHF. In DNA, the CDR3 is TGTGCCAGTAGTACAGGGCTGGGACAGGTTAATCAGCCCCAGCATTTT.